The source of this T cell receptor (beta chain) is a study of T cell changes during pregnancy in multiple sclerosis. The repertoire was sequenced with immunoSEQ multiplex PCR; TCRdb's copy has only in-frame clones and lacks some. This table has around 38,000 clones, more than 85% appearing once. The CDR3 covers 16 residues. Unmatched junction bases numbered 14, after V lost 5 bases and J lost 6 bases. The germline V gene has CDR1 SEHNR and CDR2 FQNEAQ (reference sequence). The origin of this receptor is a female donor with multiple sclerosis, enrolled in a pregnancy study. The chain couples TRBV7-9 to TRBJ2-5, with 8 positions matching TRBD2. The sequenced sample was CD8+ T cells from peripheral blood mononuclear cells, obtained in the third trimester of pregnancy. CDR3: CASSHPFAGGGKTQYF. The CDR3 region has the DNA TGTGCCAGCAGCCACCCATTTGCGGGGGGTGGAAAGACCCAGTACTTC.